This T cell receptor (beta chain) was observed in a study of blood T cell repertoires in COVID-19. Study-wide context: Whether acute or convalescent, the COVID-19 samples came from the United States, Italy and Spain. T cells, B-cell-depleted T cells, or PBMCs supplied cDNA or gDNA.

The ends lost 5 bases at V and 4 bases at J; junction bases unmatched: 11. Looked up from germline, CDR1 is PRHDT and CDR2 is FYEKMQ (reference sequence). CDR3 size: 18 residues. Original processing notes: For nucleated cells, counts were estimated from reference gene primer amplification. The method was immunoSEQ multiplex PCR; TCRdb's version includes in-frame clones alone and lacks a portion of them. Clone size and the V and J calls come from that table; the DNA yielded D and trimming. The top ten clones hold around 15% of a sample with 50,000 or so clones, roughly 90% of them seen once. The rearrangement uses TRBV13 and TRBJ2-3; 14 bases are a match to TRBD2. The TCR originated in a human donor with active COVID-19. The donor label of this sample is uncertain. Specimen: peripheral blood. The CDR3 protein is CASSELGTSGSIADTQYF. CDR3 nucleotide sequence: TGTGCCAGCAGCGAGCTGGGGACTAGCGGGAGTATCGCAGATACGCAGTATTTT. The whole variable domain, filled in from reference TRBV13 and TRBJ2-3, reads AAGVIQSPRHLIKEKRETATLKCYPIPRHDTVYWYQQGPGQDPQFLISFYEKMQSDKGSIPDRFSAQQFSDYHSELNMSSLELGDSALYFCASSELGTSGSIADTQYFGPGTRLTVL.